The source of this T cell receptor (beta chain) is a study of blood T cell repertoires in COVID-19. V lost 1 base to trimming and J lost 0 bases, with 10 bases between them. Per the germline V gene, CDR1 is SGHVS and CDR2 is FNYEAQ. CDR3 length equals 16 residues. Data came from immunoSEQ multiplex PCR; TCRdb stores just in-frame clones and leaves some out. The sample lists about 130,000 clones; about 88% were seen once. This TCR was sampled from a man in his sixties with COVID-19, enrolled during active disease. Sequencing was done on a sample of peripheral blood. The V call is TRBV7-6, the J call TRBJ1-3; no firm D call. The CDR3 region is CASSLGQANSGNTIYF. In DNA, the CDR3 is TGTGCCAGCAGCTTAGGTCAGGCTAACTCTGGAAACACCATATATTTT.